The subject of this entry is one T cell receptor (beta chain). This CDR3 region has 14 residues. The V segment lost 5 bases and the J segment 3 bases; nucleotides outside the gene matches: 5. The germline gives CDR1 KGHSH, CDR2 LQKENI. Authors' processing steps: Using reference gene primer amplification, nucleated cell counts were estimated. The repertoire was sequenced with immunoSEQ multiplex PCR; TCRdb's copy has only in-frame clones and lacks some. That table supplies the V and J calls and clone size; D and trimming were determined from the DNA. The sample carries about 97,000 clones, 70% to 80% recorded once. This sample was included in a study of blood T cell repertoires in COVID-19. Study-wide context: The United States, Italy and Spain provided the acute and convalescent COVID-19 samples. Sources were T cells, B-cell-depleted T cells, or PBMCs; the material itself was cDNA or gDNA.

The origin of this receptor is a man aged 55 to 69 with active or convalescent COVID-19. The material sequenced was peripheral blood. The genes are TRBV18 and TRBJ2-7, with 9 bases fitting TRBD1. The CDR3 here is CASSTGQGLYEQYV. CDR3 DNA: TGTGCCAGCTCAACGGGACAGGGTCTCTACGAGCAGTACGTC.